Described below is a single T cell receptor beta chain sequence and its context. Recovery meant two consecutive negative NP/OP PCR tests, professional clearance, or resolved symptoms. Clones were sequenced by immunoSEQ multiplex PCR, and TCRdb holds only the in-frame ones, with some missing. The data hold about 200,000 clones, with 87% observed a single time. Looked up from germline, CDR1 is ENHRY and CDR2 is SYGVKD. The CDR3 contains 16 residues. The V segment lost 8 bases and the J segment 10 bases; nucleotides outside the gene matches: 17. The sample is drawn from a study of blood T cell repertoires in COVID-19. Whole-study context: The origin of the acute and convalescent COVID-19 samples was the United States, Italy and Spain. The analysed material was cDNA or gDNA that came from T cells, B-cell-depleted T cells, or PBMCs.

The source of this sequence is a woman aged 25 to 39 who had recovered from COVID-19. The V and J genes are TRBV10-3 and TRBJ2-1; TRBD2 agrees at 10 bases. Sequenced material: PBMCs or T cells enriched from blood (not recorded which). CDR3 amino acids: CAISSLTSGNLWEQFF. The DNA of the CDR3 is TGTGCCATCTCGTCCTTAACTAGCGGGAATCTTTGGGAGCAGTTCTTC.